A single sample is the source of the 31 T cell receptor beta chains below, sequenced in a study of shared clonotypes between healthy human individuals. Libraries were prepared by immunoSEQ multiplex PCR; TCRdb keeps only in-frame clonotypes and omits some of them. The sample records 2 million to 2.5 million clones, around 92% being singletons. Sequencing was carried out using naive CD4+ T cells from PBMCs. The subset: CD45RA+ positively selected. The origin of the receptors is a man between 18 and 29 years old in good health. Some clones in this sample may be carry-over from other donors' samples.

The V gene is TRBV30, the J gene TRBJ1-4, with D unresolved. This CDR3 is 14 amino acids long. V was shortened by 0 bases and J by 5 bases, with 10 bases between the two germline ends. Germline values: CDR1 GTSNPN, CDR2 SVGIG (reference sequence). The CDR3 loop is CAWSVLARNEKLFF. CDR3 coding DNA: TGTGCCTGGAGTGTCTTGGCTCGGAATGAAAAACTGTTTTTT.

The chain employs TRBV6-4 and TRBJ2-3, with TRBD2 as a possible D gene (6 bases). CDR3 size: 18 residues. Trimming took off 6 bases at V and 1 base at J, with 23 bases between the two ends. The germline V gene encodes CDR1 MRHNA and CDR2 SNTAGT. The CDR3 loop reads CASSDYPGLRGGTDTQYF. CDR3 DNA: TGTGCCAGCAGCGATTATCCGGGACTCCGTGGGGGCACAGATACGCAGTATTTT.

CDR3: CASTWTGAEAFF. CDR3 DNA: TGTGCCAGCACTTGGACAGGGGCTGAAGCTTTCTTT. The V call is TRBV6-1, the J call TRBJ1-1, with 9 nucleotides matching TRBD1. From germline, CDR1 is MNHNS and CDR2 SASEGT. The CDR3 is made up of 12 amino acids. J gave up 6 bases and V 7 bases, and 3 bases lay outside the gene matches.

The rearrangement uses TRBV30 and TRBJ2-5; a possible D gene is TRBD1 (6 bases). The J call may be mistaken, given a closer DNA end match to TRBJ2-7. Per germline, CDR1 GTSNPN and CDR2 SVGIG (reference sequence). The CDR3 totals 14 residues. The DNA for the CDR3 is TGTGCCTGGAGTGTATTGGGACACTTTTACGAGCAGTACTTC. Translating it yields CAWSVLGHFYEQYF.

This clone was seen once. DNA of the CDR3: TGTGCCAGCAGCTTACAGTGGGACAGATTAAACTATGGCTACACCTTC. Protein: CASSLQWDRLNYGYTF. J is TRBJ1-2 and V is TRBV11-2; 7 nucleotides match TRBD1. Germline CDR1 is SGHAT and CDR2 is FQNNGV. The CDR3 has 16 residues. V shed 2 bases and J 2 bases; nucleotides not matched to a gene: 8.

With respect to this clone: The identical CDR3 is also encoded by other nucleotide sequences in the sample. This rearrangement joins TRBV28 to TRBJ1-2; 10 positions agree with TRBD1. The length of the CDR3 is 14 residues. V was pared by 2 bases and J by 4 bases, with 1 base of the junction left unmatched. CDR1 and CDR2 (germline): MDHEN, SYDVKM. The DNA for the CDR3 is TGTGCCAGCAGTTTAGGGACAGGGGTCTATGGCTACACCTTC. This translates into CASSLGTGVYGYTF.

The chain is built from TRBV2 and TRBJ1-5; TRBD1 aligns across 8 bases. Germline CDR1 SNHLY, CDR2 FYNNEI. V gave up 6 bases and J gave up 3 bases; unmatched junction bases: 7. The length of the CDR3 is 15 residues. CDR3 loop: CASRRTGLTNQPQHF. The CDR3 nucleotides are TGTGCCAGCAGACGGACAGGGCTTACCAATCAGCCCCAGCATTTT.

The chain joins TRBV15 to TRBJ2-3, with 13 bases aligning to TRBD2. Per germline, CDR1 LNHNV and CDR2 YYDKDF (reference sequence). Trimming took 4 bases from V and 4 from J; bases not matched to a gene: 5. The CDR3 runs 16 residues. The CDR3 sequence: CATSKLAGGRSDTQYF. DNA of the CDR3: TGTGCCACCAGCAAACTAGCGGGAGGGCGATCAGATACGCAGTATTTT.

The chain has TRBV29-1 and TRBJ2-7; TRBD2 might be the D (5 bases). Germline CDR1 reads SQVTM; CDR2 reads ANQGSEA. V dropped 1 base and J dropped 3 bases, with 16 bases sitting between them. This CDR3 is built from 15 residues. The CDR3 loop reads CSVEGPLIGGYEQYF. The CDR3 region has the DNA TGCAGCGTTGAAGGTCCCCTTATCGGAGGCTACGAGCAGTACTTC.

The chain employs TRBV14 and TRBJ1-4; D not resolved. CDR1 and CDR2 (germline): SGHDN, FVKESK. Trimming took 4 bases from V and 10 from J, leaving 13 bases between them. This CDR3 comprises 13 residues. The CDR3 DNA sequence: TGTGCCAGCAGCCCGAGGACCGTCCCAAAACTGTTTTTT. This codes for CASSPRTVPKLFF. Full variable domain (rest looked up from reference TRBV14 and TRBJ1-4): EAGVTQFPSHSVIEKGQTVTLRCDPISGHDNLYWYRRVMGKEIKFLLHFVKESKQDESGMPNNRFLAERTGGTYSTLKVQPAELEDSGVYFCASSPRTVPKLFFGSGTQLSVL.

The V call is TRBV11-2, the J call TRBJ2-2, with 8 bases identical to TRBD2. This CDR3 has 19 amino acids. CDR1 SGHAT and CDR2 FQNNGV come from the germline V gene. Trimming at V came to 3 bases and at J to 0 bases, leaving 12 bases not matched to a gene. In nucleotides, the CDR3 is TGTGCCAGCAGCTTGCGGGGGGCCCCGGGACCGCCGAACACCGGGGAGCTGTTTTTT. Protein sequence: CASSLRGAPGPPNTGELFF.

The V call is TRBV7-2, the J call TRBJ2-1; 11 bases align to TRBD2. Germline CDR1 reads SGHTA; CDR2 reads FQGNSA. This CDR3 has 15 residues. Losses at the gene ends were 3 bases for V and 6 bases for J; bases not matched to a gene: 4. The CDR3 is CASSLRTSGFNEQFF. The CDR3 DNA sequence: TGTGCCAGCAGCTTGAGGACTAGCGGGTTCAATGAGCAGTTCTTC.

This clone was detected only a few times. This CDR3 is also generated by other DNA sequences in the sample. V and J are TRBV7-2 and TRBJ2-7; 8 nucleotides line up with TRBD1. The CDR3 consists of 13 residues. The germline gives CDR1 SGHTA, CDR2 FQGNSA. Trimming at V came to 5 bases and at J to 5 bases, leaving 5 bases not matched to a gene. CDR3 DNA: TGTGCCAGCAGCCCCCAGGGGGCCGACGAGCAGTACTTC. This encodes CASSPQGADEQYF.

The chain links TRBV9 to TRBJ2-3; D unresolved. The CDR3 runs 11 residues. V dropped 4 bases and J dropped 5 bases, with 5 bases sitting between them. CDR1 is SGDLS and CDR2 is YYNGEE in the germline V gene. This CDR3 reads CASSRRDTQYF. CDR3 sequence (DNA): TGTGCCAGCAGCCGGAGAGATACGCAGTATTTT.

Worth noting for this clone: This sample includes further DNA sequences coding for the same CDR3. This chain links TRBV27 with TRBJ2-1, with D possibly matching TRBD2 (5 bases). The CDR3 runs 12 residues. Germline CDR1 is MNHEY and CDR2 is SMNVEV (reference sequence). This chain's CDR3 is CASGSPYNEQFF. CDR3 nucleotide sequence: TGTGCAAGCGGAAGTCCTTACAATGAGCAGTTCTTC.

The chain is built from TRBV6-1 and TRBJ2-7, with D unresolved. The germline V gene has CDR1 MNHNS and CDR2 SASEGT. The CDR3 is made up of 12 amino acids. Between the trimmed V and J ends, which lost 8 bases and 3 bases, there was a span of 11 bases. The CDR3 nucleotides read TGTGCCAGCGCCAGGATCCGCTACGAGCAGTACTTC. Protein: CASARIRYEQYF.

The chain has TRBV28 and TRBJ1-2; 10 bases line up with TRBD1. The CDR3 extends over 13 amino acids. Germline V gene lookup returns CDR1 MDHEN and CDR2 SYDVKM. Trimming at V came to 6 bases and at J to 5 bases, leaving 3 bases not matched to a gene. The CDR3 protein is CASSVDRGYGYTF. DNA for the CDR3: TGTGCCAGCAGCGTGGACAGGGGGTATGGCTACACCTTC.

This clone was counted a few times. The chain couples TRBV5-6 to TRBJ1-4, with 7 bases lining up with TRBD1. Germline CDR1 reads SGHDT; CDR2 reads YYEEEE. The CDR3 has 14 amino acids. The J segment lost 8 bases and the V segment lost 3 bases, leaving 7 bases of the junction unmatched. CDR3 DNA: TGTGCCAGCAGCTATGACAGGGTGCGAGAAAAACTGTTTTTT. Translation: CASSYDRVREKLFF.

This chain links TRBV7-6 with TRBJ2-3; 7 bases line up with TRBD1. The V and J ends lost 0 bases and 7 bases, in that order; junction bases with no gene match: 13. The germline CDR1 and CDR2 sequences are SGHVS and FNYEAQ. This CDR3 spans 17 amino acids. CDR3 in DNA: TGTGCCAGCAGCTTAGCGGTAGGGGGCGCGAGTAGGAATACGCAGTATTTT. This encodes CASSLAVGGASRNTQYF.

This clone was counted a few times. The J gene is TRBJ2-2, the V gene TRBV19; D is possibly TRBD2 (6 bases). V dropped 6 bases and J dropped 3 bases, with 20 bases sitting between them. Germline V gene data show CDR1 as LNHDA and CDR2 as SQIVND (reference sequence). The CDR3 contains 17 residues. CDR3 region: CASRGARERTDTGELFF. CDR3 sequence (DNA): TGTGCCAGTAGGGGTGCCCGGGAGAGGACCGACACCGGGGAGCTGTTTTTT.

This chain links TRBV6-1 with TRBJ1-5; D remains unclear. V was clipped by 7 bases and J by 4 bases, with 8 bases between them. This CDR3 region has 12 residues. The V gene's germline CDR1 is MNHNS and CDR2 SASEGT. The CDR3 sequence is CASNPENQPQHF. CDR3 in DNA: TGTGCCAGCAATCCCGAGAATCAGCCCCAGCATTTT.

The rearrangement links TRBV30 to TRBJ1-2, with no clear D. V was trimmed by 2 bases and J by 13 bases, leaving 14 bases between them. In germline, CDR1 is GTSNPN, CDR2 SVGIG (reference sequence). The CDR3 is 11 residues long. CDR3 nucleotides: TGTGCCTGGAGTCCCCTTGCTGAGTCCACCTTC. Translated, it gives CAWSPLAESTF. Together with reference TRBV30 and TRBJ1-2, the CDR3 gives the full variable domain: SQTIHQWPATLVQPVGSPLSLECTVEGTSNPNLYWYRQAAGRGLQLLFYSVGIGQISSEVPQNLSASRPQDRQFILSSKKLLLSDSGFYLCAWSPLAESTFGSGTRLTVV.

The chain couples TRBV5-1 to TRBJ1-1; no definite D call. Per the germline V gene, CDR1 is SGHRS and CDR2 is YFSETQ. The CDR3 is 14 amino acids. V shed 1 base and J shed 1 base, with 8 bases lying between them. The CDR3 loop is CASSLRPSNTEAFF. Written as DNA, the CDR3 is TGCGCCAGCAGCTTGAGGCCCTCGAACACTGAAGCTTTCTTT. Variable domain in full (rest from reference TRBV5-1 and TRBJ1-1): KAGVTQTPRYLIKTRGQQVTLSCSPISGHRSVSWYQQTPGQGLQFLFEYFSETQRNKGNFPGRFSGRQFSNSRSEMNVSTLELGDSALYLCASSLRPSNTEAFFGQGTRLTVV.

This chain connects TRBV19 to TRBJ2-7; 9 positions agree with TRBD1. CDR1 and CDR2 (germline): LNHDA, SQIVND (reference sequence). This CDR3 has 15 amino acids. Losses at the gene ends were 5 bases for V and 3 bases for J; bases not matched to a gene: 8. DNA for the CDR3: TGTGCCAGTAGTCTCTCCGGGACAGGGTACTACGAGCAGTACTTC. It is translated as CASSLSGTGYYEQYF.

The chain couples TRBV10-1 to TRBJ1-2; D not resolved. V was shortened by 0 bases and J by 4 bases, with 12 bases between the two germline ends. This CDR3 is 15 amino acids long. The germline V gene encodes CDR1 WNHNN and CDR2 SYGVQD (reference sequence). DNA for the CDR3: TGCGCCAGCAGTGAGTCGACTTGGCGGATCTATGGCTACACCTTC. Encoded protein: CASSESTWRIYGYTF.

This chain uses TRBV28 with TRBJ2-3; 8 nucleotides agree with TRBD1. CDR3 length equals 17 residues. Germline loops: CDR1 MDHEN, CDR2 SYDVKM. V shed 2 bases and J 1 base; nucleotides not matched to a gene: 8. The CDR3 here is CASSLRVTGARTDTQYF. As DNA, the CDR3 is TGTGCCAGCAGTTTAAGGGTGACAGGGGCTCGCACAGATACGCAGTATTTT. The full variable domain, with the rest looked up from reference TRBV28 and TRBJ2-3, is DVKVTQSSRYLVKRTGEKVFLECVQDMDHENMFWYRQDPGLGLRLIYFSYDVKMKEKGDIPEGYSVSREKKERFSLILESASTNQTSMYLCASSLRVTGARTDTQYFGPGTRLTVL.

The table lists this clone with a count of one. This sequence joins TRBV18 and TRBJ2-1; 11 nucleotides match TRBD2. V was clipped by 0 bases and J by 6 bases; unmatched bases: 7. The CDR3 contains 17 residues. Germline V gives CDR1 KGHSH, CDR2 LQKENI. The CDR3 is CASSPPRLAGGPNEQFF. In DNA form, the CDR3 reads TGTGCCAGCTCACCACCGCGCCTAGCGGGAGGTCCCAATGAGCAGTTCTTC. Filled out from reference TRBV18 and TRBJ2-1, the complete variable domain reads NAGVMQNPRHLVRRRGQEARLRCSPMKGHSHVYWYRQLPEEGLKFMVYLQKENIIDESGMPKERFSAEFPKEGPSILRIQQVVRGDSAAYFCASSPPRLAGGPNEQFFGPGTRLTVL.

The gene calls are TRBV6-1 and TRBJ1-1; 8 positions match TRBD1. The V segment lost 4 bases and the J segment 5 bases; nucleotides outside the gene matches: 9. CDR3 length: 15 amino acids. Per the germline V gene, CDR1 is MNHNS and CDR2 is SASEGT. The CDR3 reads CASSVDRADNTEAFF. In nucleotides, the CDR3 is TGTGCCAGCAGTGTGGACAGGGCGGACAATACTGAAGCTTTCTTT.

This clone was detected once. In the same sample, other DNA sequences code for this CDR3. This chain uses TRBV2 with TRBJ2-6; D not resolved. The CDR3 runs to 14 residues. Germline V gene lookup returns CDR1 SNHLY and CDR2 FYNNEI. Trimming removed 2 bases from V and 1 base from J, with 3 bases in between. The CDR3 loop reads CASSERSGANVLTF. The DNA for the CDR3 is TGTGCCAGCAGTGAACGGTCTGGGGCCAACGTCCTGACTTTC.

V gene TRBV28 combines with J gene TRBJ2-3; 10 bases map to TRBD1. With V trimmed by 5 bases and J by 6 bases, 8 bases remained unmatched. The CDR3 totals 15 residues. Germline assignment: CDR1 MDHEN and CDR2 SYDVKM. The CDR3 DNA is TGTGCCAGCAGTGTGAGACAGGGGGCCAGGGATACGCAGTATTTT. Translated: CASSVRQGARDTQYF.

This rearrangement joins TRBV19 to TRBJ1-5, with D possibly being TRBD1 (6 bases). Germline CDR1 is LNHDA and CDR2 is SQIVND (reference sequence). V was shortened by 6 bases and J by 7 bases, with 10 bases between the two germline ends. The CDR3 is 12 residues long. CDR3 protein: CASSGGQQPQHF. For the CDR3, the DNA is TGTGCCAGTAGCGGGGGGCAACAGCCCCAGCATTTT.